The source of this TCR beta chain is a study of shared clonotypes between healthy human individuals. This clone has just one count. Profiled with immunoSEQ multiplex PCR; TCRdb holds only in-frame clones, not every one. The sample consists of over 95,000 clones, about 71% of them appearing once. This TCR was recovered from a woman between 25 and 40 years old in good health. The material sequenced was memory CD8+ T cells sorted from blood. Subset: CD45RO+ cells pooled with CCR7-negative TemRA cells.

The CDR3 sequence is CASSLGESTNEQFF. CDR3 bases: TGTGCCAGCAGCTTGGGGGAGTCCACAAATGAGCAGTTCTTC. The chain is built from TRBV11-2 and TRBJ2-1; D possibly matches TRBD1 or TRBD2 (5 bases each). Trimming pared 3 bases from V and 7 bases from J, leaving 13 bases between. Germline V lookup: CDR1 SGHAT, CDR2 FQNNGV. The CDR3 is 14 residues long.